This T cell receptor (beta chain) was recorded in a study of T-cell reconstitution after alpha-beta-depleted transplantation in children. Germline V lookup: CDR1 MNHEY, CDR2 SVGAGI. V shed 0 bases and J shed 6 bases, with 8 bases lying between them. The CDR3 loop spans 13 amino acids. This clonotype has only a few counts. Antigen: not known. Study-wide results and limits: Roughly two months post-transplant, alpha-beta T cells reportedly originated from several hundred graft clones that had expanded. The authors attributed T-cell counts and diversity one year after transplant mostly to newly produced T cells.

TCRbeta library construction was performed incorporating unique molecular identifiers. TCRdb independently ran MiXCR on the PCR reads; one entry per CDR3 protein. The sample lists about 440,000 distinct CDR3 sequences, over 40% occurring once. The TCR originated in a girl aged 2 to 10 with aplastic anemia, due to receive a stem cell transplant. Sequenced here: PBMCs, sampled before TCRalphabeta/CD19-depleted stem cell transplant. This chain joins TRBV6-5 and TRBJ1-1; D ambiguous. DNA for the CDR3: TGTGCCAGCAGTTACTCGAGAGAGGCTGAAGCTTTCTTT. Translating gives CASSYSREAEAFF.